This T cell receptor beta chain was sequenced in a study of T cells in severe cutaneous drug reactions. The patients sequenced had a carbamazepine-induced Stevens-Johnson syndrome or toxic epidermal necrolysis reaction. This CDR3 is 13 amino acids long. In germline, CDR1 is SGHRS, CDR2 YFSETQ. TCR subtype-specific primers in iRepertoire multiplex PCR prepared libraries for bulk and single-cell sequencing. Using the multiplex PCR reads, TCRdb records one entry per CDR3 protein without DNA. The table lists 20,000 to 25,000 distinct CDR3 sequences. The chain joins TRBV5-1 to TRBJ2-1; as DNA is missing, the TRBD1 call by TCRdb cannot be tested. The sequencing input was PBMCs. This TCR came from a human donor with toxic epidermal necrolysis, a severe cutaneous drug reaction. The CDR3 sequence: CASSFWTGNEQFF. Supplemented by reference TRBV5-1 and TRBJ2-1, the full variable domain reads KAGVTQTPRYLIKTRGQQVTLSCSPISGHRSVSWYQQTPGQGLQFLFEYFSETQRNKGNFPGRFSGRQFSNSRSEMNVSTLELGDSALYLCASSFWTGNEQFFGPGTRLTVL.